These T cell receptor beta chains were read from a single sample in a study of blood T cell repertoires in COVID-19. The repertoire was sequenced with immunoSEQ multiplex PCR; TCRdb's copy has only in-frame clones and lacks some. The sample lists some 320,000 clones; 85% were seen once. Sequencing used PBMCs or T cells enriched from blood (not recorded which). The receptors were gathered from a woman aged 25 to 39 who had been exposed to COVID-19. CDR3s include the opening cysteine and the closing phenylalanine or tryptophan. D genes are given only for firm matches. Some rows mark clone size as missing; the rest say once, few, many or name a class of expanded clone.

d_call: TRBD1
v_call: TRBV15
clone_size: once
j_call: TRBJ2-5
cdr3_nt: TGTGCCACCAGCAGTAACAGGGGTCAAGAGACCCAGTACTTC
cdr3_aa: CATSSNRGQETQYF

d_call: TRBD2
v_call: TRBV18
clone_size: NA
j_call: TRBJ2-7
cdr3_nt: TGTGCCAGCTCACCTGGGGGACTAGCGGGGACCTCGCTCTCCTACGAGCAGTACTTC
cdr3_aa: CASSPGGLAGTSLSYEQYF

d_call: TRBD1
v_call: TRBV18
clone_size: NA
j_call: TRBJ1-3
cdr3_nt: TGTGCCAGCTCACCATACCCGGGACAGGGGGCTGTGTCTGGAAACACCATATATTTT
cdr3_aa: CASSPYPGQGAVSGNTIYF

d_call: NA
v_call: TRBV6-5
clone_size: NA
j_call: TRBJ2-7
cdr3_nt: TGTGCCAGCAGTACTAGGGACAACTACGAGCAGTACTTC
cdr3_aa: CASSTRDNYEQYF

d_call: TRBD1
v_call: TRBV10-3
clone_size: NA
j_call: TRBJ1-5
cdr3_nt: TGTGCTTCCAGACAGGGGGCTGGTCAGCCCCAGCATTTT
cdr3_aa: CASRQGAGQPQHF

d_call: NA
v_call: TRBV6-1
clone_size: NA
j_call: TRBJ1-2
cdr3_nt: TGTGCCAGCAGTGAAAGCCCCCTAGGCTATGGCTACACCTTC
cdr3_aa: CASSESPLGYGYTF

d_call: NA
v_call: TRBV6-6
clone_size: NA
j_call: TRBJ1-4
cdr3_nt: TGTGCCAGCAGCGAAAACAGGGTTGTGGAAAAACTGTTTTTT
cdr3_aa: CASSENRVVEKLFF

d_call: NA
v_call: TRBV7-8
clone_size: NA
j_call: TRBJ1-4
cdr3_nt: TGTGCCAGCAGCTCACAGGGCCATAATGAAAAACTGTTTTTT
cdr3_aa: CASSSQGHNEKLFF

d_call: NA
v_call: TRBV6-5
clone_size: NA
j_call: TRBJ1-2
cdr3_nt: TGTGCCAGCAGTTACTCGACGACAAGGGGCGACGGCTACACCTTC
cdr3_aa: CASSYSTTRGDGYTF

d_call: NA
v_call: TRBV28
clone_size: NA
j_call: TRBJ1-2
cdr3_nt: TGTGCCAGCAGTTTATTCTCCGGGATGAAGGCCTACACCTTC
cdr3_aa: CASSLFSGMKAYTF

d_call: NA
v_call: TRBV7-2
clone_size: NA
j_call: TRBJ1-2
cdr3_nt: TGTGCCAGCAGCTTAAGTCAGGACTATGGCTACACCTTC
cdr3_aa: CASSLSQDYGYTF

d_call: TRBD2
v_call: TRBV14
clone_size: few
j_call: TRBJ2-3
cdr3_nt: TGTGCCAGCAGCCGTGCGGGGGGGCTGGGAGATACGCAGTATTTT
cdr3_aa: CASSRAGGLGDTQYF

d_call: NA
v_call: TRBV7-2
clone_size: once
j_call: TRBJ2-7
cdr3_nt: TGTGCCAGCAGCTTCAGTGGGGGGGCCGCCTACGAGCAGTACTTC
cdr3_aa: CASSFSGGAAYEQYF

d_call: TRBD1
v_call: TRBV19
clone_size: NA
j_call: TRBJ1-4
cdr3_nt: TGTGCCAGCCACTTCAGACAGGGTCAAGGTGAAAAACTGTTTTTT
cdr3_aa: CASHFRQGQGEKLFF

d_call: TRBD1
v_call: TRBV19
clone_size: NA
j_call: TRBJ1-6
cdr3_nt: TGTGCCAGTAAACAGGGGGCGGATAATTCACCCCTCCACTTT
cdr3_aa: CASKQGADNSPLHF

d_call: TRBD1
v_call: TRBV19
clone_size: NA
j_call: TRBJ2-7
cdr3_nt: TGTGCCAGTACCATGACAGGGGCGTCCTCCTACGAGCAGTACTTC
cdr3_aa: CASTMTGASSYEQYF

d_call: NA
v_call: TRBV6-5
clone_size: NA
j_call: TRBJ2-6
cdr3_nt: TGTGCCAGCAGCCAGGGGGGCTGGGCCAACGTCCTGACTTTC
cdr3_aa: CASSQGGWANVLTF

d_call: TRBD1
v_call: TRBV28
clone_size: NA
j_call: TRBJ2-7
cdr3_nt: TGTGCCAGCACCATGCAGGGGGTCACCTACGAGCAGTACTTC
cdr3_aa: CASTMQGVTYEQYF

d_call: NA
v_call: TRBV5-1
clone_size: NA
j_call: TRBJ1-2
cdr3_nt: TGCGCCAGCAGCTTGGGGAGGAACTATGGCTACACCTTC
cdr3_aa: CASSLGRNYGYTF

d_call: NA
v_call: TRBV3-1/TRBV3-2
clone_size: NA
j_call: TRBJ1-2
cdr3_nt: TGTGCCAGCAGCCAAAGGGGCACCTCTAGATCTCCCTACACCTTC
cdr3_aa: CASSQRGTSRSPYTF

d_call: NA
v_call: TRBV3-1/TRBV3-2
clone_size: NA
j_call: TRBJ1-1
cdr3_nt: TGTGCCAGCAGCCAAGATGCCAGGGGTTACACTGAAGCTTTCTTT
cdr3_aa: CASSQDARGYTEAFF

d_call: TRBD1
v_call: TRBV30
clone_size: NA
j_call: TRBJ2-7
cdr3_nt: TGTGCCTGGACCACACCCTACCAGGGGGTTAGGGACGAGCAGTACTTC
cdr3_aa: CAWTTPYQGVRDEQYF

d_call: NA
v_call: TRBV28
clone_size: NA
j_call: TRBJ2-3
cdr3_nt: TGTGCCAGCAAGGGAGACGTAAATACGCAGTATTTT
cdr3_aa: CASKGDVNTQYF

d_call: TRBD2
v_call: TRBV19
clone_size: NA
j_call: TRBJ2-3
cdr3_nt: TGTGCCAGTAGTCCACGGGAGGGCAGGTCAGATACGCAGTATTTT
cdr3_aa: CASSPREGRSDTQYF

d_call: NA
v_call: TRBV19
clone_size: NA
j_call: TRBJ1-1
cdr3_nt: TGTGCCAGTAGTCCAGCAGGGTATAAAGGGTCTGAAGCTTTCTTT
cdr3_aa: CASSPAGYKGSEAFF